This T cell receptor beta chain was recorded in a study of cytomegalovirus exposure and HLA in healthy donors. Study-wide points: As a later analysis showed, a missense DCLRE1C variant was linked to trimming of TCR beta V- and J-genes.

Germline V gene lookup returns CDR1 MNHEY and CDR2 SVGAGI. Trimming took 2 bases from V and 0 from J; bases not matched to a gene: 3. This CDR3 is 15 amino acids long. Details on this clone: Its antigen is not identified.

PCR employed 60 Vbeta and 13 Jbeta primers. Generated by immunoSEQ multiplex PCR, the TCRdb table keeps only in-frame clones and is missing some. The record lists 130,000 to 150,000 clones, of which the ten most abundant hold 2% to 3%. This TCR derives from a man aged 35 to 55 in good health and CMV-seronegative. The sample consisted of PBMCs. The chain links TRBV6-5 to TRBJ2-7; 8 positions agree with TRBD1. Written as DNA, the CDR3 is TGTGCCAGCAGTTACGGGGACAGGAGCTCCTACGAGCAGTACTTC. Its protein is CASSYGDRSSYEQYF.